These 5 T cell receptor beta chains share one sample of origin, sequenced in a study of control samples from healthy donors and cancer patients. Clones were sequenced by immunoSEQ multiplex PCR, and TCRdb holds only the in-frame ones, with some missing. The sample lists fewer than 500,000 clones; about 93% were seen once. Sequenced material: PBMCs. The receptors come from a middle-aged man with head and neck cancer.

V usage is TRBV5-1 and J usage is TRBJ2-2; 9 bases fit TRBD1. J lost 0 bases, V lost 2 bases, and 2 bases had no gene match. This CDR3 region has 16 residues. Germline V gives CDR1 SGHRS, CDR2 YFSETQ. The CDR3 DNA reads as TGCGCCAGCAGCTTCCGGACAGGGGCGAACACCGGGGAGCTGTTTTTT. Translating gives CASSFRTGANTGELFF.

The chain carries TRBV10-2 and TRBJ2-4; TRBD1 aligns across 9 bases. The CDR3 extends over 14 amino acids. The trim removed 6 bases at V and 8 bases at J, leaving 8 bases unmatched. Germline V gives CDR1 WSHSY, CDR2 SAAADI. In nucleotides, the CDR3 is TGCGCCAGCAGCCTCCCCGGGACAGGGCACATTCAGTACTTC. Residues: CASSLPGTGHIQYF.

V is TRBV4-3 and J is TRBJ2-7, with 7 bases fitting TRBD2. The CDR3 totals 13 residues. V was clipped by 5 bases and J by 2 bases; unmatched bases: 3. Germline loops: CDR1 LGHNA, CDR2 YSLEER. As DNA, the CDR3 is TGCGCCAGCAGCTCCGGGACTACCTACGAGCAGTACTTC. As protein: CASSSGTTYEQYF.

This rearrangement joins TRBV5-4 to TRBJ2-5, with D hard to call. Germline assignment: CDR1 SGHNT and CDR2 YYREEE (reference sequence). Trimming pared 0 bases from V and 5 bases from J, leaving 11 bases between. The CDR3 contains 14 residues. CDR3 DNA sequence: TGTGCCAGCAGCTTGGGTTTAGGTTATGAGACCCAGTACTTC. It translates to CASSLGLGYETQYF.

The chain combines TRBV18 with TRBJ2-2; D perhaps matches TRBD2 (6 bases). From germline, CDR1 is KGHSH and CDR2 LQKENI. The CDR3 length is 17 residues. V was pared by 3 bases and J by 1 base, with 15 bases between. CDR3 DNA sequence: TGTGCCAGCTCACCGAGGTTGCAGGGACTGAACACCGGGGAGCTGTTTTTT. This encodes CASSPRLQGLNTGELFF.